Shown below are 25 T cell receptor beta chains from a single sample sequenced in a study of cytomegalovirus exposure and HLA in healthy donors. Primers included in the PCR were 60 Vbeta and 13 Jbeta primers. The table came from immunoSEQ multiplex PCR; TCRdb's copy has only in-frame clones and leaves some out. The sample holds under 200,000 clones; 80% are singletons and the top ten take approximately 1.8%. Sequencing was performed on PBMCs. The receptors come from a human donor in good health.

This chain joins TRBV10-3 and TRBJ1-4, with D possibly TRBD1 on 5 matching bases. The V gene's germline CDR1 is ENHRY and CDR2 SYGVKD. Trimming left V 5 bases short and J 1 base short, with 11 bases between. The CDR3 contains 15 residues. The CDR3 loop is CAISNTQGTNEKLFF. The CDR3 nucleotides are TGTGCCATCAGTAATACGCAGGGAACTAATGAAAAACTGTTTTTT.

The chain couples TRBV5-1 to TRBJ2-3, with D possibly TRBD2 on 7 matching bases. Trimming took off 4 bases at V and 1 base at J, with 16 bases between the two ends. The germline V gene has CDR1 SGHRS and CDR2 YFSETQ. The CDR3 length is 16 residues. The CDR3 nucleotides are TGCGCCAGCAGCGGGGGGGCTAGCGAGGGCACAGATACGCAGTATTTT. Translated, it gives CASSGGASEGTDTQYF.

The CDR3 protein is CSVEAGQGEGGKTFF. The CDR3 DNA sequence: TGCAGCGTTGAGGCGGGACAGGGCGAGGGGGGAAAAACTTTCTTT. The chain links TRBV29-1 to TRBJ1-1; TRBD1 aligns across 9 bases. Germline CDR1 reads SQVTM; CDR2 reads ANQGSEA. The CDR3 has 15 residues. J lost 12 bases, V lost 3 bases, and 17 bases had no gene match.

Details on this clone: The junction differs from germline at one of its ends, possibly a read error. The genes are TRBV2 and TRBJ2-3, with TRBD2 matching 11 bases. Per germline, CDR1 SNHLY and CDR2 FYNNEI. This CDR3 is built from 12 residues. The CDR3 region is CASRGGTSGPNW. CDR3 DNA: TGTGCCAGCAGGGGGGGGACTAGCGGTCCCAATTGG.

The chain links TRBV6-1 to TRBJ2-5; TRBD2 might be the D (6 bases). This CDR3 has 15 amino acids. The V gene lost 2 bases and the J gene lost 2 bases, with 12 bases spanning the gap. Germline V gene lookup returns CDR1 MNHNS and CDR2 SASEGT. The CDR3 region is CASSELRREQETQYF. Here the CDR3 DNA reads TGTGCCAGCAGTGAATTACGGAGGGAACAAGAGACCCAGTACTTC.

In its sample, this clone was seen a few times. The chain links TRBV25-1 to TRBJ2-7, with a possible D match to TRBD2 (6 bases). Trimming removed 11 bases at V and 0 bases at J, with 14 bases between. The CDR3 runs to 13 residues. Germline-derived CDR1 and CDR2 are MGHDK and SYGVNS. CDR3 in DNA: TGTGCCGTCGGAGGGCCCAGCTCCTACGAGCAGTACTTC. This translates into CAVGGPSSYEQYF.

The genes are TRBV19 and TRBJ1-1; D remains unclear. The CDR3 sequence is 13 residues long. With 7 bases removed from V and 6 bases from J, the gap between germline ends came to 15 bases. Germline V gives CDR1 LNHDA, CDR2 SQIVND (reference sequence). CDR3 in amino acids: CASTRTLASEAFF. Here the CDR3 DNA reads TGTGCCAGTACCCGTACCCTGGCCTCTGAAGCTTTCTTT.

This chain connects TRBV23-1 to TRBJ1-5; TRBD1 matches 8 bases. TRBV23-1 is an ORF, and what it does is uncertain. The CDR3 has 19 amino acids. V was pared by 3 bases and J by 6 bases, with 19 bases of the junction left unmatched. In nucleotides, the CDR3 is TGCGCCAGCAGTCATTCTATCCGGACAGGGTCAAGGAGGCTTCAGCCCCAGCATTTT. This encodes CASSHSIRTGSRRLQPQHF.

This chain links TRBV13 with TRBJ1-1; D possibly corresponds to TRBD1 (6 bases). This CDR3 comprises 15 residues. V dropped 0 bases and J dropped 0 bases, with 8 bases sitting between them. CDR1 is PRHDT, CDR2 FYEKMQ, per germline (reference sequence). CDR3 DNA sequence: TGTGCCAGCAGCTTAGGTGGACAGTTGAACACTGAAGCTTTCTTT. Amino acids: CASSLGGQLNTEAFF.

V usage is TRBV4-2 and J usage is TRBJ2-1; 7 nucleotides match TRBD2. In germline, CDR1 is LGHNA, CDR2 YNFKEQ. The CDR3 sequence is 17 residues long. V shed 0 bases and J 0 bases; nucleotides not matched to a gene: 5. The CDR3 reads CASSQDERGNSYNEQFF. Written as DNA, the CDR3 is TGTGCCAGCAGCCAAGATGAGCGGGGTAACTCCTACAATGAGCAGTTCTTC.

J is TRBJ1-3 and V is TRBV5-1; unclear D gene. The CDR3 is made up of 15 amino acids. V lost 4 bases and J lost 0, with 11 bases in between. In germline, CDR1 is SGHRS, CDR2 YFSETQ. The CDR3: CASSLGGFSGNTIYF. The CDR3 nucleotides are TGCGCCAGCAGCCTCGGAGGGTTCTCTGGAAACACCATATATTTT. The entire variable domain, with the rest obtained from reference TRBV5-1 and TRBJ1-3, is as follows: KAGVTQTPRYLIKTRGQQVTLSCSPISGHRSVSWYQQTPGQGLQFLFEYFSETQRNKGNFPGRFSGRQFSNSRSEMNVSTLELGDSALYLCASSLGGFSGNTIYFGEGSWLTVV.

This chain uses TRBV27 with TRBJ2-2, with TRBD2 matching over 9 bases. Unmatched junction bases numbered 6, after V lost 4 bases and J lost 0 bases. Germline V lookup: CDR1 MNHEY, CDR2 SMNVEV (reference sequence). The CDR3 covers 17 residues. The CDR3 region is CASSSPSSGANTGELFF. In DNA form, the CDR3 reads TGTGCCAGCAGTTCCCCCTCTAGCGGGGCGAACACCGGGGAGCTGTTTTTT.

The rearrangement joins TRBV7-6 to TRBJ2-3; 8 nucleotides align to TRBD2. This CDR3 has 16 residues. V lost 5 bases to trimming and J lost 4 bases; unmatched junction nucleotides: 11. The germline V gene encodes CDR1 SGHVS and CDR2 FNYEAQ. CDR3 residues: CASSRNGGAGSDTQYF. The CDR3 nucleotides are TGTGCCAGCAGCAGAAACGGGGGGGCAGGTTCAGATACGCAGTATTTT.

The chain links TRBV7-2 to TRBJ1-3; D is possibly TRBD1 (6 bases). Trimming left V 4 bases short and J 3 bases short, with 13 bases between. Germline CDR1 reads SGHTA; CDR2 reads FQGNSA. The CDR3 runs to 15 residues. CDR3 in amino acids: CASSSTGPFGNTIYF. CDR3 DNA sequence: TGTGCCAGCAGCTCGACAGGACCTTTTGGAAACACCATATATTTT.

This chain connects TRBV7-2 to TRBJ2-7; D unresolved. This CDR3 is 14 amino acids long. Germline loops: CDR1 SGHTA, CDR2 FQGNSA. The V gene lost 5 bases and the J gene lost 6 bases, with 17 bases spanning the gap. CDR3 protein: CASSPTPSPPEQYF. The CDR3 DNA reads as TGTGCCAGCAGCCCAACTCCATCCCCCCCCGAGCAGTACTTC.

The chain links TRBV21-1 to TRBJ2-2; the DNA was not used to check the table's D call, TRBD2. TRBV21-1 is listed as a pseudogene. The CDR3 is 16 residues long. For the CDR3, the DNA is TGTGCCAGCAGCAAAGTAGCCAGTAAGAACACCGGGGAGCTGTTTTTT. Amino acids: CASSKVASKNTGELFF.

V is TRBV27 and J is TRBJ2-7, with 7 bases identical to TRBD1. The ends lost 5 bases at V and 3 bases at J; junction bases unmatched: 4. From germline, CDR1 is MNHEY and CDR2 SMNVEV (reference sequence). The CDR3 length is 13 residues. The DNA of the CDR3 is TGTGCCAGCAGTCCCCGACAGGGCTACGAGCAGTACTTC. Translation gives CASSPRQGYEQYF.

J is TRBJ2-1 and V is TRBV11-2, with a possible D match to TRBD2 (8 bases). Germline V lookup: CDR1 SGHAT, CDR2 FQNNGV. CDR3 length: 18 residues. Trimming took 5 bases from V and 6 from J, leaving 26 bases between them. The CDR3: CASSPQGGGGTRFNEQFF. DNA of the CDR3: TGTGCCAGCAGCCCCCAAGGGGGCGGGGGGACCAGGTTCAATGAGCAGTTCTTC.

This rearrangement joins TRBV5-1 to TRBJ1-1, with TRBD1 matching over 7 bases. From germline, CDR1 is SGHRS and CDR2 YFSETQ. The CDR3 contains 12 residues. V lost 3 bases, J lost 7 bases, and 3 bases stayed unmatched. Here the CDR3 reads CASSSQGNEAFF. CDR3 coding DNA: TGCGCCAGCAGCTCACAGGGGAATGAAGCTTTCTTT.

The chain joins TRBV6-5 to TRBJ2-1; possibly TRBD2 for D (6 bases). Trimming removed 4 bases from V and 6 bases from J, with 16 bases in between. Germline CDR1 is MNHEY and CDR2 is SVGAGI. This CDR3 is 15 amino acids long. The CDR3 nucleotides read TGTGCCAGCAGTTTGGGGGGTACGACTAGCAATGAGCAGTTCTTC. It codes for CASSLGGTTSNEQFF.

This chain uses TRBV6-6 with TRBJ2-3, with 8 bases identical to TRBD2. The CDR3 is 15 residues long. With 7 bases clipped from V and 2 bases from J, the junction kept 8 bases outside the gene matches. Germline V gene sequence: CDR1 MNHNY, CDR2 SVGAGI (reference sequence). DNA of the CDR3: TGTGCCAGCACCTCGGGGGGGAGATTCACAGATACGCAGTATTTT. The encoded protein is CASTSGGRFTDTQYF.

V is TRBV14 and J is TRBJ2-2; no clear D gene. V lost 4 bases and J 3 bases, leaving 12 bases between the germline ends. The CDR3 sequence is 15 residues long. Germline assignment: CDR1 SGHDN and CDR2 FVKESK. CDR3 sequence (DNA): TGTGCCAGCAGCCCCCGTCGAGTGGACACCGGGGAGCTGTTTTTT. It yields the protein CASSPRRVDTGELFF.

CDR3 coding DNA: TGTGCCAGCAGTTTCTATCAAACTACAGGGGCAACCTACGAGCAGTACTTC. Amino acids: CASSFYQTTGATYEQYF. The chain couples TRBV27 to TRBJ2-7; 7 bases map to TRBD1. Germline lookup yields CDR1 MNHEY and CDR2 SMNVEV (reference sequence). The length of the CDR3 is 17 residues. Trimming removed 3 bases from V and 2 bases from J; junction bases left unmatched: 13.

This clone has just a few counts. In nucleotides, the CDR3 is TGTGCCAGCTCACCGGGACAGGACAATGAGCAGTTCTTC. Its translation: CASSPGQDNEQFF. The rearrangement uses TRBV18 and TRBJ2-1, with 8 bases matching TRBD1. After removal of 3 bases from V and 5 bases from J, the junction contained 0 bases not matched to a gene. CDR1 and CDR2 from the germline V gene are KGHSH and LQKENI. The CDR3 has 13 residues. Full variable domain (outside the CDR3, taken from reference TRBV18 and TRBJ2-1): NAGVMQNPRHLVRRRGQEARLRCSPMKGHSHVYWYRQLPEEGLKFMVYLQKENIIDESGMPKERFSAEFPKEGPSILRIQQVVRGDSAAYFCASSPGQDNEQFFGPGTRLTVL.

The chain couples TRBV16 to TRBJ2-5; D gene unclear. Per the germline V gene, CDR1 is KGHSY and CDR2 is FQNENV. Trimming pared 0 bases from V and 6 bases from J, leaving 14 bases between. This CDR3 region has 15 residues. The CDR3 sequence is CASSQSLGRSKTQYF. CDR3 in DNA: TGTGCCAGCAGCCAATCACTTGGTAGGAGTAAGACCCAGTACTTC.